Below, 29 T cell receptor beta chains from the same sample are listed, as sequenced in a study of blood T cell repertoires in COVID-19. Generated by immunoSEQ multiplex PCR, the TCRdb table keeps only in-frame clones and is missing some. The sample lists 200,000 to 250,000 clones; less than 90% were seen once. The sequenced sample consisted of peripheral blood. These receptors were obtained from a man aged 35 to 55 with active or convalescent COVID-19.

As DNA, the CDR3 is TGTGCCAGCAGTCCCGACCCGGGACAGGGGAATGAAAAACTGTTTTTT. This codes for CASSPDPGQGNEKLFF. V is TRBV27 and J is TRBJ1-4; TRBD1 matches at 10 bases. V dropped 5 bases and J dropped 5; count of bases not matched to a gene: 8. Germline V gives CDR1 MNHEY, CDR2 SMNVEV (reference sequence). CDR3 length: 16 amino acids.

The chain links TRBV28 to TRBJ1-1; 10 bases match TRBD1. The junction had 7 bases not matched to a gene; V was cut back by 5 bases and J by 4 bases. The CDR3 is 15 residues long. Germline values: CDR1 MDHEN, CDR2 SYDVKM. For the CDR3, the DNA is TGTGCCAGCAGTCCCCCGGGACAGGGGTTCACTGAAGCTTTCTTT. It encodes CASSPPGQGFTEAFF.

This clone occurred a few times. The rearrangement uses TRBV7-3 and TRBJ1-1; D is unclear. The germline V and J ends were trimmed by 2 bases and 0 bases, with 7 bases remaining between them. Germline assignment: CDR1 SGHTA and CDR2 FQGTGA. The CDR3 covers 14 residues. Here the CDR3 DNA reads TGTGCCAGCAGCTTAGAGGCTTTGAACACTGAAGCTTTCTTT. Its translation: CASSLEALNTEAFF.

The CDR3 coding sequence is TGCGCCAGCAGCTACTTAGGGGGAGATAATTCACCCCTCCACTTT. Residues: CASSYLGGDNSPLHF. The chain links TRBV5-1 to TRBJ1-6, with D perhaps matching TRBD1 (6 bases). Trimming took 3 bases from V and 5 from J, leaving 12 bases between them. Per germline, CDR1 SGHRS and CDR2 YFSETQ. CDR3 length: 15 residues.

This sequence joins TRBV2 and TRBJ1-1, with D unclear. Trimming removed 8 bases from V and 3 bases from J, with 4 bases in between. Per germline, CDR1 SNHLY and CDR2 FYNNEI. The CDR3 runs 10 residues. In DNA, the CDR3 is TGTGCCAGCCGAGACACTGAAGCTTTCTTT. Amino acid sequence: CASRDTEAFF.

The J gene is TRBJ2-3, the V gene TRBV4-2; TRBD2 aligns across 13 bases. The CDR3 totals 18 residues. V was clipped by 6 bases and J by 0 bases; unmatched bases: 9. Germline V CDR1 and CDR2: LGHNA, YNFKEQ. CDR3 in DNA: TGTGCCAGCAGTCTAGGACTAGCGGGGGACACTAGCACAGATACGCAGTATTTT. Protein product: CASSLGLAGDTSTDTQYF.

The rearrangement links TRBV6-1 to TRBJ2-3, with a weak D call TRBD2 (6 bases). The CDR3 has 16 residues. Trimming removed 3 bases from V and 0 bases from J, with 13 bases in between. Germline V CDR1 and CDR2: MNHNS, SASEGT. The CDR3 region has the DNA TGTGCCAGCAGTGACGCTACTAGCCCGAGCACAGATACGCAGTATTTT. As protein: CASSDATSPSTDTQYF.

The chain couples TRBV6-5 to TRBJ1-6; a weak D match, TRBD1 (6 bases). From germline, CDR1 is MNHEY and CDR2 SVGAGI. V dropped 10 bases and J dropped 6 bases, with 13 bases sitting between them. The CDR3 consists of 13 residues. The CDR3: CATSTGLNSPLHF. The CDR3 DNA sequence: TGTGCCACGTCGACAGGTCTTAATTCACCCCTCCACTTT.

The chain couples TRBV5-1 to TRBJ1-5; 9 bases map to TRBD1. The CDR3 extends over 14 amino acids. V shed 4 bases, J shed 5 bases, and the junction held 4 bases outside the gene matches. From germline, CDR1 is SGHRS and CDR2 YFSETQ. CDR3 protein: CASSLRQGDQPQHF. In nucleotides, the CDR3 is TGCGCCAGCAGCCTTCGACAGGGGGATCAGCCCCAGCATTTT.

The chain links TRBV29-1 to TRBJ1-2, with D uncertain. Deletions cut 4 bases from V and 0 bases from J, with 9 bases between. The germline CDR1 and CDR2 sequences are SQVTM and ANQGSEA. This CDR3 is 13 amino acids long. The CDR3 DNA reads as TGCAGCGTTGTGCGGTTGGCTAACTATGGCTACACCTTC. Translated, it gives CSVVRLANYGYTF. The full variable domain, rest sourced from reference TRBV29-1 and TRBJ1-2, is SAVISQKPSRDICQRGTSLTIQCQVDSQVTMMFWYRQQPGQSLTLIATANQGSEATYESGFVIDKFPISRPNLTFSTLTVSNMSPEDSSIYLCSVVRLANYGYTFGSGTRLTVV.

The rearrangement links TRBV3-1 (or the pseudogene TRBV3-2) to TRBJ1-1; 7 nucleotides line up with TRBD1. The trim removed 4 bases at V and 2 bases at J, leaving 4 bases unmatched. CDR1 is LGHDT, CDR2 YNNKEL, per germline (reference sequence). The CDR3 loop spans 14 amino acids. CDR3 protein: CASSRQGPNTEAFF. CDR3 DNA sequence: TGTGCCAGCAGCCGACAGGGACCCAACACTGAAGCTTTCTTT.

The rearrangement links TRBV9 to TRBJ1-3; TRBD1 matches at 7 bases. The CDR3 length is 17 residues. The V gene end was trimmed by 5 bases and the J gene end by 0 bases; junction bases not matched to a gene: 11. From germline, CDR1 is SGDLS and CDR2 YYNGEE. CDR3 residues: CASSVRGQEYSGNTIYF. The DNA for the CDR3 is TGTGCCAGCAGTGTCCGCGGACAGGAGTACTCTGGAAACACCATATATTTT.

This clone was observed a single time. The chain joins TRBV7-6 to TRBJ2-4; possibly TRBD1 for D (6 bases). V was shortened by 4 bases and J by 1 base, with 23 bases between the two germline ends. The germline V gene encodes CDR1 SGHVS and CDR2 FNYEAQ. The CDR3 consists of 19 residues. The CDR3 nucleotides read TGTGCCAGCAGCTCCCGGTACAGGGCCCCAGGGATGGCCAAAAACATTCAGTACTTC. It is translated as CASSSRYRAPGMAKNIQYF.

The chain recombines TRBV24-1 with TRBJ2-1; D may be TRBD2 (5 bases). Germline CDR1 and CDR2: KGHDR and SFDVKD. This CDR3 is 15 amino acids long. Trimming pared 4 bases from V and 1 base from J, leaving 10 bases between. The CDR3 DNA follows: TGTGCCACCAGTGACCCCGGGGATTCCTACAATGAGCAGTTCTTC. Translating gives CATSDPGDSYNEQFF.

This rearrangement joins TRBV28 to TRBJ1-4; a possible D gene is TRBD1 (5 bases). There are 15 residues in the CDR3. Germline CDR1 and CDR2: MDHEN and SYDVKM. The germline V and J ends were trimmed by 5 bases and 7 bases, with 17 bases remaining between them. The CDR3 protein is CASSPVGTRGEKLFF. The CDR3, as DNA: TGTGCCAGCAGTCCCGTCGGGACTAGGGGTGAAAAACTGTTTTTT.

CDR3: CASSAAAGTEETQYF. The CDR3 bases are TGTGCCAGCAGTGCGGCGGCGGGGACGGAAGAGACCCAGTACTTC. The V call is TRBV2, the J call TRBJ2-5; maybe TRBD2 (6 bases). Germline V gives CDR1 SNHLY, CDR2 FYNNEI. This CDR3 region has 15 residues. V lost 4 bases, J lost 3 bases, and 15 bases lay in between.

The gene calls are TRBV25-1 and TRBJ1-1; D not certain. This CDR3 is 14 amino acids long. The germline V gene encodes CDR1 MGHDK and CDR2 SYGVNS. V was clipped by 4 bases and J by 6 bases, with 15 bases between them. The CDR3 nucleotides read TGTGCCAGCAGTGCTGTTGAGGGTATCGCTGAAGCTTTCTTT. Amino acid sequence: CASSAVEGIAEAFF.

The genes are TRBV24-1 and TRBJ2-5; a possible D gene is TRBD1 (6 bases). Germline CDR1 KGHDR, CDR2 SFDVKD. V gave up 5 bases and J gave up 2 bases, with 17 bases separating them. This CDR3 region has 16 residues. In DNA, the CDR3 is TGTGCCACCAGTGCTCGACCTGGGGGCAGACAAGAGACCCAGTACTTC. This encodes CATSARPGGRQETQYF.

The V call is TRBV28, the J call TRBJ2-1; a weak D match, TRBD2 (6 bases). Looked up from germline, CDR1 is MDHEN and CDR2 is SYDVKM. Between the trimmed V and J ends, which lost 3 bases and 4 bases, there was a span of 19 bases. The CDR3 consists of 17 residues. CDR3: CASSLTAMEGFYNEQFF. CDR3 in DNA: TGTGCCAGCAGTTTGACAGCCATGGAGGGGTTTTACAATGAGCAGTTCTTC.

The genes are TRBV15 and TRBJ1-2; D is possibly TRBD1 (5 bases). V lost 2 bases, J lost 7 bases, and 14 bases lay in between. CDR1 LNHNV and CDR2 YYDKDF come from the germline V gene (reference sequence). There are 14 residues in the CDR3. The CDR3 DNA reads TGTGCCACCAGCAGACCGGGGGAAGTTCGTGGCTACACCTTC. Its translation is CATSRPGEVRGYTF.

This clone was seen a handful of times. This sequence joins TRBV6-5 and TRBJ2-7; TRBD2 might be the D (6 bases). The germline CDR1 and CDR2 sequences are MNHEY and SVGAGI. The CDR3 has 14 residues. V lost 3 bases and J lost 0, with 9 bases in between. The CDR3 nucleotides are TGTGCCAGCAGTTATGGGACTCCCTCCTACGAGCAGTACTTC. This encodes CASSYGTPSYEQYF.

This sequence joins TRBV28 and TRBJ1-6, with unresolved D. With 7 bases removed from V and 2 bases from J, the gap between germline ends came to 15 bases. The CDR3 covers 16 residues. CDR1 MDHEN and CDR2 SYDVKM come from the germline V gene. The CDR3 nucleotides read TGTGCCAGCACCATTCAGCGAGGGACCTATAATTCACCCCTCCACTTT. Amino acids: CASTIQRGTYNSPLHF.

This clone was detected only a few times. This chain uses TRBV7-3 with TRBJ2-1; 7 bases map to TRBD2. The ends lost 4 bases at V and 8 bases at J; junction bases unmatched: 8. Per germline, CDR1 SGHTA and CDR2 FQGTGA. The CDR3 is 14 residues long. The CDR3 spells CASSSSGRIDEQFF. CDR3 nucleotides: TGTGCCAGCAGCTCCTCCGGGAGGATCGATGAGCAGTTCTTC.

The chain couples TRBV19 to TRBJ1-6; D uncertain. Germline V gives CDR1 LNHDA, CDR2 SQIVND (reference sequence). CDR3 length: 13 residues. V lost 1 base and J lost 7, with 5 bases in between. The CDR3 sequence: CASSIGANSPLHF. CDR3 bases: TGTGCCAGTAGTATAGGAGCGAATTCACCCCTCCACTTT.

This clone was observed a single time. This chain connects TRBV5-1 to TRBJ2-1, with D possibly TRBD2 on 5 matching bases. Trimming took 0 bases from V and 1 from J, leaving 8 bases between them. The germline V gene has CDR1 SGHRS and CDR2 YFSETQ. This CDR3 region has 15 residues. The CDR3 DNA reads TGCGCCAGCAGCTTGGAAGTAGCGTCCTACAATGAGCAGTTCTTC. Its translation: CASSLEVASYNEQFF.

The chain links TRBV27 to TRBJ2-7; 7 bases map to TRBD2. Trimming cost V 6 bases and J 3 bases; bases outside gene matches: 14. The V gene's germline CDR1 is MNHEY and CDR2 SMNVEV (reference sequence). The CDR3 consists of 16 residues. CDR3: CASSRAPGLTIYEQYF. CDR3 bases: TGTGCCAGCAGCCGAGCCCCGGGACTAACAATCTACGAGCAGTACTTC.

The rearrangement joins TRBV2 to TRBJ1-2, with TRBD1 as a possible D gene (5 bases). CDR1 SNHLY and CDR2 FYNNEI come from the germline V gene. Trimming shortened V by 6 bases and J by 8 bases, and 16 bases separated the two germline ends. This CDR3 region has 13 residues. CDR3 residues: CASRPTGTGGYTF. The CDR3 DNA follows: TGTGCCAGCAGACCCACAGGTACGGGCGGCTACACCTTC. Variable domain in full (rest from reference TRBV2 and TRBJ1-2): EPEVTQTPSHQVTQMGQEVILRCVPISNHLYFYWYRQILGQKVEFLVSFYNNEISEKSEIFDDQFSVERPDGSNFTLKIRSTKLEDSAMYFCASRPTGTGGYTFGSGTRLTVV.

The V and J genes are TRBV28 and TRBJ2-7, with TRBD1 identical over 7 bases. V trimming: 6 bases; J trimming: 3 bases; junction bases outside the gene matches: 14. The length of the CDR3 is 16 residues. Germline CDR1 and CDR2: MDHEN and SYDVKM. CDR3 sequence reads: CASRGPDREVFYEQYF. The CDR3 DNA is TGTGCCAGCAGGGGCCCCGACAGGGAAGTCTTCTACGAGCAGTACTTC.

This chain links TRBV11-2 with TRBJ1-2, with D tentatively TRBD1 (6 bases). Per the germline V gene, CDR1 is SGHAT and CDR2 is FQNNGV. The CDR3 consists of 14 residues. V was clipped by 5 bases and J by 7 bases, with 17 bases between them. The CDR3 bases are TGTGCCAGCAGCCCTAGGGGGGGAGGATTTGGCTACACCTTC. This translates into CASSPRGGGFGYTF.